The text below deals with one TCR beta chain. The source of the sample is a study of T cell changes during pregnancy in multiple sclerosis. The germline V and J ends were trimmed by 0 bases and 0 bases, with 14 bases remaining between them. The germline V gene has CDR1 LNHDA and CDR2 SQIVND (reference sequence). The CDR3 has 17 residues. The data were produced by immunoSEQ multiplex PCR, yet TCRdb's version contains in-frame clones alone and is incomplete. The sample records tens of thousands of clones, 85% to 90% being singletons. The V and J genes are TRBV19 and TRBJ1-2; D remains ambiguous. The sequence was collected from a female donor with multiple sclerosis, enrolled in a pregnancy study. Source: CD8+ T cells from peripheral blood mononuclear cells, taken after pregnancy. CDR3 protein: CASSIDPGQQANYGYTF. The CDR3 nucleotides are TGTGCCAGTAGTATAGACCCAGGCCAGCAGGCTAACTATGGCTACACCTTC. Variable domain in full (rest from reference TRBV19 and TRBJ1-2): DGGITQSPKYLFRKEGQNVTLSCEQNLNHDAMYWYRQDPGQGLRLIYYSQIVNDFQKGDIAEGYSVSREKKESFPLTVTSAQKNPTAFYLCASSIDPGQQANYGYTFGSGTRLTVV.